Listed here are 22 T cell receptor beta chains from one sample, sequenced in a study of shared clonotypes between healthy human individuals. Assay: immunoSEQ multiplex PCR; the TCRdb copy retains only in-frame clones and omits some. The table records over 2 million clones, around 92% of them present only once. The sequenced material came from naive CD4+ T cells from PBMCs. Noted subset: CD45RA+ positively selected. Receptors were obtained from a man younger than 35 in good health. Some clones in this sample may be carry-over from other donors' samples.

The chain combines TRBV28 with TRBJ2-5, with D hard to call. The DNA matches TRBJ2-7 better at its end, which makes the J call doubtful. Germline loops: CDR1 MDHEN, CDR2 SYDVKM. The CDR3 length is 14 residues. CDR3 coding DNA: TGTGCCAGCACCGAACAATCCCTCCCCTACGAGCAGTACTTC. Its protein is CASTEQSLPYEQYF.

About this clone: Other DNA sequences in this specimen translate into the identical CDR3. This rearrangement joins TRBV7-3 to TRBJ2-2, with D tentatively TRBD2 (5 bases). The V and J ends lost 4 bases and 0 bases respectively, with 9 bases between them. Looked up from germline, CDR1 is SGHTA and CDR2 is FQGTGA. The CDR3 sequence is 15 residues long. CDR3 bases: TGTGCCAGCAGCTCCGCGGGTGCGAACACCGGGGAGCTGTTTTTT. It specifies CASSSAGANTGELFF.

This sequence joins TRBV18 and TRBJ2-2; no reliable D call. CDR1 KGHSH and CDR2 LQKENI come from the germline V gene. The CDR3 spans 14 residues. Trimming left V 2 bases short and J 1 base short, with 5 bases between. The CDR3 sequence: CASSPVMNTGELFF. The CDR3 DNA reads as TGTGCCAGCTCACCAGTAATGAACACCGGGGAGCTGTTTTTT.

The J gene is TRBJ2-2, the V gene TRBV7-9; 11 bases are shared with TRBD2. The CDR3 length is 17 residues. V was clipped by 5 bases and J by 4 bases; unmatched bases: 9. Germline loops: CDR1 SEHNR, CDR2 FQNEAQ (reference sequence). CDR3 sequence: CASSPKTSGVVTGELFF. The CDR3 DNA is TGTGCCAGCAGCCCCAAGACTAGCGGGGTGGTCACCGGGGAGCTGTTTTTT. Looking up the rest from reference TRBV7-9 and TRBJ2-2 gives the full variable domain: DTGVSQNPRHKITKRGQNVTFRCDPISEHNRLYWYRQTLGQGPEFLTYFQNEAQLEKSRLLSDRFSAERPKGSFSTLEIQRTEQGDSAMYLCASSPKTSGVVTGELFFGEGSRLTVL.

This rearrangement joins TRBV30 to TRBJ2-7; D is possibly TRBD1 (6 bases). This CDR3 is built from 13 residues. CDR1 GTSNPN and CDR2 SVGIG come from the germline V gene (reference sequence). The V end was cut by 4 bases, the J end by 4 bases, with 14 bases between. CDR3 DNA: TGTGCCTGGAAAGGGACAACAATTTACGAGCAGTACTTC. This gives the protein CAWKGTTIYEQYF.

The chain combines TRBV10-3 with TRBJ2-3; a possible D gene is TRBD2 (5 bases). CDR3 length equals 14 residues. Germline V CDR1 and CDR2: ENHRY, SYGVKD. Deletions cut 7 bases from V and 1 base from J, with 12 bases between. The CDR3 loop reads CAITRAGGTDTQYF. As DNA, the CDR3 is TGTGCCATCACCCGGGCCGGGGGCACAGATACGCAGTATTTT.

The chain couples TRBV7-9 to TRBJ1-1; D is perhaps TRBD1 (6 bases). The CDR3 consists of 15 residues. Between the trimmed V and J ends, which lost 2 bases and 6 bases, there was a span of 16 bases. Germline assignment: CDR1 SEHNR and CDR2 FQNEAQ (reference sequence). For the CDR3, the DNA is TGTGCCAGCAGCTTATTGGGGGGCGTCGTGGCTGAAGCTTTCTTT. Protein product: CASSLLGGVVAEAFF. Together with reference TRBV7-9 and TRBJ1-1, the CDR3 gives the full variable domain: DTGVSQNPRHKITKRGQNVTFRCDPISEHNRLYWYRQTLGQGPEFLTYFQNEAQLEKSRLLSDRFSAERPKGSFSTLEIQRTEQGDSAMYLCASSLLGGVVAEAFFGQGTRLTVV.

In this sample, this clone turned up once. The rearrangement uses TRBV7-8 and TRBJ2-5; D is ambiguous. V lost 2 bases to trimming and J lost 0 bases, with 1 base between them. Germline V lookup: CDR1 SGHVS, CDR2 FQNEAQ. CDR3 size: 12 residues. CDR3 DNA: TGTGCCAGCAGCTTATACCAAGAGACCCAGTACTTC. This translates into CASSLYQETQYF.

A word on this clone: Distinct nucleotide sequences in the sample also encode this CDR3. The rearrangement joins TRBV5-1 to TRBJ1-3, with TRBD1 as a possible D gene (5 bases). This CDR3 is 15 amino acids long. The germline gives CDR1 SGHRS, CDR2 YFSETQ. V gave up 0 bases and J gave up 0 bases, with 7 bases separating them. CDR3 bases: TGCGCCAGCAGCTTGGCAGGGAACTCTGGAAACACCATATATTTT. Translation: CASSLAGNSGNTIYF.

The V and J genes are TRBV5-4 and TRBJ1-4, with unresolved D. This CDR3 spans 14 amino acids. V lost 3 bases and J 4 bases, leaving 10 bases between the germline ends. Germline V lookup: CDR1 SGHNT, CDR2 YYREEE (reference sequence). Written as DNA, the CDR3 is TGTGCCAGCAGCTCGACCTGGGATAATGAAAAACTGTTTTTT. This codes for CASSSTWDNEKLFF.

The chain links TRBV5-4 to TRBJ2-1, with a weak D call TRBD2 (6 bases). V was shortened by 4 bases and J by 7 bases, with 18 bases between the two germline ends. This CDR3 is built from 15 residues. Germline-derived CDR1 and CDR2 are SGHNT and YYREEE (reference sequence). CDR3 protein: CASSPKEGRWNEQFF. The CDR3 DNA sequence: TGTGCCAGCAGCCCGAAGGAGGGGCGGTGGAATGAGCAGTTCTTC.

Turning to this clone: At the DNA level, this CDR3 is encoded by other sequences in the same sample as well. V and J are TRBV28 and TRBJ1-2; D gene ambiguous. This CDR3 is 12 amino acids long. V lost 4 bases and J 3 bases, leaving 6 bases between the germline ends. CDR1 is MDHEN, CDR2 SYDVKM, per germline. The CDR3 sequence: CASSSRYYGYTF. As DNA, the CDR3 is TGTGCCAGCAGTTCACGATACTATGGCTACACCTTC.

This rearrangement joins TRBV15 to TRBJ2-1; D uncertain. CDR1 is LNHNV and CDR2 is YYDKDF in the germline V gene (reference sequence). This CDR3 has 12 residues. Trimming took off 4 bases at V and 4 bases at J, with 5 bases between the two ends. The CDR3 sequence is CATSNQYNEQFF. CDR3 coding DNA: TGTGCCACCAGCAACCAATACAATGAGCAGTTCTTC.

The CDR3 sequence is CASSLRPGGTEAFF. The DNA of the CDR3 is TGTGCCAGCAGCTTAAGGCCAGGGGGCACTGAAGCTTTCTTT. The rearrangement uses TRBV11-2 and TRBJ1-1; 7 bases agree with TRBD1. Trimming removed 2 bases from V and 4 bases from J; junction bases left unmatched: 4. This CDR3 region has 14 residues. Per germline, CDR1 SGHAT and CDR2 FQNNGV.

CDR3 loop: CASSYSTGPYGYTF. CDR3 nucleotide sequence: TGTGCCAGCAGCTATTCGACAGGGCCCTATGGCTACACCTTC. The rearrangement joins TRBV7-8 to TRBJ1-2; TRBD1 aligns across 7 bases. V dropped 4 bases and J dropped 4; count of bases not matched to a gene: 6. The CDR3 loop spans 14 amino acids. Per germline, CDR1 SGHVS and CDR2 FQNEAQ.

The CDR3 sequence is CASSLTVGTQYF. CDR3 bases: TGTGCCAGCAGTTTAACCGTAGGTACGCAGTATTTT. The chain couples TRBV28 to TRBJ2-3; D ambiguous. This CDR3 spans 12 amino acids. V lost 2 bases to trimming and J lost 8 bases, with 8 bases between them. Germline CDR1 and CDR2: MDHEN and SYDVKM.

For the CDR3, the DNA is TGCGCCAGCAGCCATACAGACTCGGACGAGCAGTACTTC. Amino acid sequence: CASSHTDSDEQYF. V is TRBV5-1 and J is TRBJ2-7; D uncertain. Trimming removed 4 bases from V and 5 bases from J, with 13 bases in between. Germline V gene data show CDR1 as SGHRS and CDR2 as YFSETQ. The CDR3 totals 13 residues.

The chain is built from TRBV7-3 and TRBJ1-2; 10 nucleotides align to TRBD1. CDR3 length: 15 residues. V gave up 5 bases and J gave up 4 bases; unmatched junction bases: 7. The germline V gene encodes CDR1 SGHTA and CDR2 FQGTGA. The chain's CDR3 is CASSTTGGAGYGYTF. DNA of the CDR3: TGTGCCAGCAGCACGACAGGGGGCGCGGGCTATGGCTACACCTTC.

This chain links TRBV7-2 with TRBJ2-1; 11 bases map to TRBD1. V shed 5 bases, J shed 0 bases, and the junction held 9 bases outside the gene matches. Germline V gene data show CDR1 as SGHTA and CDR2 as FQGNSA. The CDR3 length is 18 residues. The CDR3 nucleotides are TGTGCCAGCAGCCCCCGGGACAGGGGGATCGGCTCCTACAATGAGCAGTTCTTC. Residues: CASSPRDRGIGSYNEQFF.

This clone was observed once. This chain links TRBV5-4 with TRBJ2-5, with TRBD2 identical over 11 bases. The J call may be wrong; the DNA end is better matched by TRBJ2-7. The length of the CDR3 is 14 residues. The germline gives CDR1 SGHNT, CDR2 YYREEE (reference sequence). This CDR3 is CASRTSGVPYEQYF. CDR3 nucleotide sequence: TGTGCCAGCAGGACTAGCGGGGTGCCCTACGAGCAGTACTTC.

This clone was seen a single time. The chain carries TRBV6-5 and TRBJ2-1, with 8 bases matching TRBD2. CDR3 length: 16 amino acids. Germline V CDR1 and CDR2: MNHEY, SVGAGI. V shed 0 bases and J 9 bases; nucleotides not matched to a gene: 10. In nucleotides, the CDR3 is TGTGCCAGCAGTTACTCTAGCGGGAAAGGTACTGGTGAGCAGTTCTTC. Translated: CASSYSSGKGTGEQFF.

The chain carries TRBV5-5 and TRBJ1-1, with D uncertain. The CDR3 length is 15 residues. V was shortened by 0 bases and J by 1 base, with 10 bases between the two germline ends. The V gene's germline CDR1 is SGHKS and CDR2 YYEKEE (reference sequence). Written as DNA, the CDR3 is TGTGCCAGCAGCTTGGTGGGGTCAGGGAACACTGAAGCTTTCTTT. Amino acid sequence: CASSLVGSGNTEAFF.